One sample yielded the 3 T cell receptor beta chains listed below, sequenced in a study of Graves' ophthalmopathy and Graves' hyperthyroidism (dated by TCRdb to the late 2010s). Sequencing used an Illumina HiSeq 2000. For repertoire sequencing, the TCR beta CDR3 regions were amplified from RNA transcripts. A first-round RT-PCR used HTBI primers with the Qiagen OneStep RT-PCR kit, followed by a second-round multiplex PCR, size selection and purification. In-frame beta chains were kept once TCRdb had trimmed the public reads at Q25 with fastp and called clones with MiXCR. Under each unique CDR3 protein, matching rows form one entry showing the most common genes and DNA. Here the sample has 45,000 to 60,000 distinct CDR3 sequences; approximately 47% occur a single time. The top ten clones comprise over 3.5% of the sample. The sequencing input was peripheral blood. Receptors were obtained from an adult woman with Graves' ophthalmopathy.

This clonotype was observed many times. The chain links TRBV19 to TRBJ1-5; D call uncertain. The V gene lost 3 bases and the J gene lost 0 bases, with 9 bases spanning the gap. Looked up from germline, CDR1 is LNHDA and CDR2 is SQIVND (reference sequence). The CDR3 spans 15 residues. CDR3 bases: TGTGCCAGTAGTATCGGGAAGGCTAGCAATCAGCCCCAGCATTTT. Its translation: CASSIGKASNQPQHF.

The J gene is TRBJ1-2, the V gene TRBV12-3 or TRBV12-4; TRBD1 matches at 7 bases. With V trimmed by 3 bases and J by 6 bases, 7 bases remained unmatched. The CDR3 is made up of 14 amino acids. The CDR3 reads CASSFEDRAHGYTF. The CDR3 coding sequence is TGTGCCAGCAGTTTCGAAGACAGGGCCCATGGCTACACCTTC.

This clonotype showed up just a few times. The chain links TRBV7-9 to TRBJ1-1, with D perhaps matching TRBD1 (5 bases). Germline V gene data show CDR1 as SEHNR and CDR2 as FQNEAQ (reference sequence). V was clipped by 1 base and J by 1 base, with 10 bases between them. The CDR3 has 15 residues. The CDR3 DNA follows: TGTGCCAGCAGCTTAGGCCCAACAGGGAACACTGAAGCTTTCTTT. Amino acids: CASSLGPTGNTEAFF.